One T cell receptor beta chain is described in this entry. Antigen specificity is unknown. This CDR3 contains 13 residues. Trimming removed 9 bases from V and 2 bases from J, with 14 bases in between. Germline CDR1 reads MDHEN; CDR2 reads SYDVKM. Germline DNA was extracted alongside blood RNA, which was obtained from unsorted whole blood. This entry comes from a study of tumor-infiltrating lymphocytes in primary liver carcinoma. Study details: Subjects consisted of male and female patients aged 30 to 69 years. Study-wide results and limits: Tumor-adjacent and tumor-blood pairs shared a smaller degree of overlap than tumor region pairs. Blood fell significantly below tumors in its top-250-clone fraction (p = 0.039).

Production of TCR beta cDNA used approximately 480 ng total RNA together with a constant-region primer. For TCR beta, libraries were produced by three nested multiplex PCR rounds using slightly modified ARM-PCR. Researchers ran the first two PCR rounds for ten to eleven cycles each with TRBV1-TRBV30 forward primers and a C-beta reverse primer. TCRdb reprocessed the multiplex PCR reads with MiXCR, giving one entry per CDR3 protein. The sample has 300,000 to 400,000 distinct CDR3 sequences; approximately 65% are singletons. The TCR comes from a middle-aged man with primary liver carcinoma and hepatitis B virus infection. V is TRBV28 and J is TRBJ2-7, with D possibly called TRBD1 or TRBD2 (5 bases each). Sequencing was done on a sample of peripheral blood. CDR3 region: CASMRGDAYEQYF. The CDR3, as DNA: TGTGCCAGTATGAGAGGGGACGCCTACGAGCAGTACTTC.